This is a list of T cell receptor beta chains from one sample in a study of shared clonotypes between healthy human individuals. TCRdb's table, derived via immunoSEQ multiplex PCR, lists solely in-frame clones and lacks some. The sample lists hundreds of thousands of clones; roughly three quarters were seen once. Sequencing was carried out using PBMCs. These receptors were obtained from a woman aged 40 to 50 in good health. Some clones in this sample may be carry-over from other donors' samples. CDR3s include the opening cysteine and the closing phenylalanine or tryptophan. D genes are given only for firm matches. Clone sizes are given selectively: once, few, many, or a class where the clone is expanded.

CDR3 length,clone size,V gene,J gene,D gene,CDR3 protein,CDR3 DNA
15,NA,TRBV5-1,TRBJ2-5,TRBD2,CASSPGLAGKETQYF,TGCGCCAGCAGCCCGGGACTAGCGGGGAAAGAGACCCAGTACTTC
15,NA,TRBV10-3,TRBJ2-1,NA,CAISGFHGSVSEQFF,TGTGCCATCAGCGGTTTCCATGGGAGTGTAAGTGAGCAGTTCTTC
14,NA,TRBV2,TRBJ2-4,NA,CASKGELAKNIQYF,TGTGCCAGCAAGGGGGAACTAGCCAAAAACATTCAGTACTTC
14,NA,TRBV30,TRBJ1-6,TRBD1,CAWSRQGGNSPLHF,TGTGCCTGGAGTCGGCAGGGGGGTAATTCACCCCTCCACTTT
13,once,TRBV28,TRBJ2-1,NA,CASRGWSGAEQFF,TGTGCCAGCAGAGGATGGTCGGGGGCAGAGCAGTTCTTC
16,NA,TRBV28,TRBJ2-4,NA,CASSVQGGFAKNIQYF,TGTGCCAGCAGTGTACAGGGAGGTTTCGCCAAAAACATTCAGTACTTC
14,NA,TRBV13,TRBJ2-7,NA,CASSSRDTFYEQYF,TGTGCCAGCAGCTCCCGGGACACCTTCTACGAGCAGTACTTC
13,NA,TRBV29-1,TRBJ2-5,TRBD1,CSVNNRGGGTQYF,TGCAGTGTTAACAACAGGGGCGGTGGGACCCAGTACTTC
15,NA,TRBV5-4,TRBJ2-5,NA,CASSSGGHFQETQYF,TGTGCCAGCAGCTCCGGGGGACACTTCCAAGAGACCCAGTACTTC
15,NA,TRBV7-3,TRBJ2-1,NA,CASSYASASYNEQFF,TGTGCCAGCAGCTATGCTAGCGCTTCCTACAATGAGCAGTTCTTC
19,NA,TRBV5-6,TRBJ2-7,NA,CASSLGGPGTDGFSYEQYF,TGTGCCAGCAGCTTGGGGGGGCCTGGGACGGATGGATTCTCCTACGAGCAGTACTTC
15,NA,TRBV19,TRBJ2-7,NA,CASSISGGKPYEQYF,TGTGCCAGTAGTATCAGTGGCGGTAAGCCCTACGAGCAGTACTTC
17,NA,TRBV5-4,TRBJ2-7,TRBD1,CASSLGQGSRGGYEQYF,TGTGCCAGCAGCCTGGGACAGGGAAGTCGGGGCGGCTACGAGCAGTACTTC
16,NA,TRBV2,TRBJ1-1,NA,CASSDPLNGADTEAFF,TGTGCCAGCAGTGACCCCCTTAACGGAGCGGACACTGAAGCTTTCTTT
14,NA,TRBV6-6,TRBJ2-3,NA,CASRPNRGGDTQYF,TGTGCCAGCCGTCCGAATAGGGGGGGAGATACGCAGTATTTT
14,NA,TRBV2,TRBJ1-4,TRBD1,CASSETGGGEKLFF,TGTGCCAGCAGTGAGACAGGGGGAGGGGAAAAACTGTTTTTT
12,NA,TRBV29-1,TRBJ1-1,NA,CSVVRGPPEAFF,TGCAGCGTTGTTCGGGGTCCCCCTGAAGCTTTCTTT
14,NA,TRBV15,TRBJ2-7,NA,CATSRLRGPYEQYF,TGTGCCACCAGCAGACTCCGGGGCCCGTACGAGCAGTACTTC
14,once,TRBV5-6,TRBJ2-1,TRBD2,CASSLGLAVNEQFF,TGTGCCAGCAGCTTAGGGCTAGCGGTCAATGAGCAGTTCTTC
14,NA,TRBV6-5,TRBJ2-5,TRBD1,CASSPPGTEETQYF,TGTGCCAGCAGTCCTCCTGGGACAGAAGAGACCCAGTACTTC
13,NA,TRBV10-2,TRBJ1-4,NA,CASSPGRGEKLFF,TGCGCCAGCAGCCCCGGACGTGGTGAAAAACTGTTTTTT
16,once,TRBV19,TRBJ2-6,NA,CASSIDRGSGANVLTF,TGTGCCAGTAGTATAGATCGGGGATCTGGGGCCAACGTCCTGACTTTC
16,NA,TRBV27,TRBJ1-6,NA,CASSLGADLGYSPLHF,TGTGCCAGCAGTTTAGGTGCGGACCTGGGGTATTCACCCCTCCACTTT
14,few,TRBV7-5,TRBJ2-7,NA,CVRSLESPGYEQYF,TGTGTCAGAAGCTTGGAGTCACCAGGTTACGAGCAGTACTTC
16,once,TRBV4-3,TRBJ2-7,NA,CASSRSPGGLLREQYF,TGCGCCAGCAGCCGATCCCCCGGGGGCCTCCTTCGCGAGCAGTACTTC
14,NA,TRBV19,TRBJ2-2,TRBD2,CASSIQREGGELFF,TGTGCCAGTAGTATCCAGCGGGAGGGCGGGGAGCTGTTTTTT
13,NA,TRBV30,TRBJ2-1,NA,CASDHSSYNEQFF,TGTGCCTCCGACCACAGCTCCTACAATGAGCAGTTCTTC
14,NA,TRBV7-2,TRBJ1-2,NA,CASSPAGANYGYTF,TGTGCCAGCAGCCCAGCGGGAGCTAACTATGGCTACACCTTC
16,NA,TRBV28,TRBJ1-4,NA,CASSLSVVGTNEKLFF,TGTGCCAGCAGTTTATCCGTTGTGGGGACTAATGAAAAACTGTTTTTT
13,NA,TRBV28,TRBJ2-4,TRBD1,CASTNDRGNIQYF,TGTGCCAGCACCAACGACAGGGGAAACATTCAGTACTTC
12,many,TRBV27,TRBJ2-7,NA,CASRSPSYEQYF,TGTGCCAGCAGGTCCCCCTCGTACGAGCAGTACTTC
16,NA,TRBV4-2,TRBJ2-5,TRBD2,CASSQDGGGAFATQYF,TGTGCCAGCAGCCAAGATGGGGGAGGGGCCTTTGCGACCCAGTACTTC
14,NA,TRBV19,TRBJ1-4,NA,CASKQQETNEKLFF,TGTGCCAGTAAACAACAGGAGACTAATGAAAAACTGTTTTTT
15,NA,TRBV25-1,TRBJ2-7,TRBD1,CASSERTGEGDEQYF,TGTGCCAGCAGTGAACGGACAGGGGAGGGGGACGAGCAGTACTTC
13,NA,TRBV9,TRBJ2-1,NA,CASSVGRSGGQFF,TGTGCCAGCAGCGTAGGTAGATCCGGGGGGCAGTTCTTC
14,once,TRBV28,TRBJ1-1,TRBD1,CASSPDREVDEAFF,TGTGCCAGCAGTCCGGACAGGGAGGTCGATGAAGCTTTCTTT
16,NA,TRBV19,TRBJ2-3,TRBD2,CASSILLAGAGDTQYF,TGTGCCAGTAGTATCCTGCTAGCGGGAGCGGGAGATACGCAGTATTTT
15,NA,TRBV5-4,TRBJ2-1,TRBD2,CASSFNLAGGNEQFF,TGTGCCAGCAGCTTTAATCTAGCGGGAGGTAATGAGCAGTTCTTC
16,NA,TRBV15,TRBJ2-3,NA,CATSRDSAAVRDTQYF,TGTGCCACCAGCAGAGATTCCGCAGCGGTTCGAGATACGCAGTATTTT
15,NA,TRBV5-1,TRBJ1-2,NA,CASSLVSGSNYGYTF,TGCGCCAGCAGCTTGGTTTCAGGGTCTAACTATGGCTACACCTTC
15,NA,TRBV5-4,TRBJ1-4,TRBD1,CASSTDRGIREKLFF,TGTGCCAGCAGCACGGACAGGGGAATTCGTGAAAAACTGTTTTTT
14,NA,TRBV18,TRBJ1-1,NA,CASSQGGSNTEAFF,TGTGCCAGCTCACAGGGGGGGAGTAACACTGAAGCTTTCTTT
12,NA,TRBV4-2,TRBJ2-1,NA,CASSQSLVIQFF,TGTGCCAGCAGCCAATCACTAGTGATCCAGTTCTTC
12,many,TRBV10-3,TRBJ1-1,NA,CAIRRGSTEAFF,TGTGCCATCAGACGGGGCAGCACTGAAGCTTTCTTT
12,NA,TRBV2,TRBJ2-4,NA,CASSDAADIQYF,TGTGCCAGCAGTGACGCAGCAGACATTCAGTACTTC
13,NA,TRBV7-9,TRBJ2-1,NA,CASSLTGYNEQFF,TGTGCCAGCAGCCTGACGGGCTACAATGAGCAGTTCTTC
14,NA,TRBV6-5,TRBJ1-1,TRBD1,CASSYSRDRAEAFF,TGTGCCAGCAGTTACTCGAGGGACAGGGCTGAAGCTTTCTTT